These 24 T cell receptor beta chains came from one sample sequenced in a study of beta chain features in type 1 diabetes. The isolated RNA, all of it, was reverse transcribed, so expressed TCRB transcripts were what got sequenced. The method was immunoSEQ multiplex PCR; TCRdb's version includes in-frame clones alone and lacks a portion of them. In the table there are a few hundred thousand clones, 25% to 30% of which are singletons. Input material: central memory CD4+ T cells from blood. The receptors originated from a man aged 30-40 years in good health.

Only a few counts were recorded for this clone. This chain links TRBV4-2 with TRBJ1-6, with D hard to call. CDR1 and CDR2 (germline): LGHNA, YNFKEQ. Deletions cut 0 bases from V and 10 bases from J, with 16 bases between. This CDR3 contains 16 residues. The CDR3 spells CASSQDTWGNRSPLHF. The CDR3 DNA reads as TGTGCCAGCAGCCAAGATACATGGGGAAATCGGTCACCCCTCCACTTT.

The DNA for the CDR3 is TGCAGTGCCCTTAGAAACAATGAGCAGTTCTTC. Protein product: CSALRNNEQFF. The chain employs TRBV20-1 and TRBJ2-1; D call uncertain. V gave up 6 bases and J gave up 5 bases, with 8 bases separating them. CDR1 and CDR2 from the germline V gene are DFQATT and SNEGSKA (reference sequence). This CDR3 spans 11 amino acids.

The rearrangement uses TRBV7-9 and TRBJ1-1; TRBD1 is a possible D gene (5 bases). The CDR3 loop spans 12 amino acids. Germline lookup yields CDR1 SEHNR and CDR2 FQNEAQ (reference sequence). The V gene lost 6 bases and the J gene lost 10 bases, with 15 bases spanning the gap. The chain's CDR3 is CASSPGPSGAFF. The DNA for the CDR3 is TGTGCCAGCAGTCCGGGACCTTCGGGAGCTTTCTTT.

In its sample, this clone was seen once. CDR3 in DNA: TGTGCCAGCAGTGAGATGCTAGCGGGAATTGGTGATACGCAGTATTTT. Its translation: CASSEMLAGIGDTQYF. This chain joins TRBV2 and TRBJ2-3, with TRBD2 matching 9 bases. CDR3 length: 16 amino acids. Germline V gene lookup returns CDR1 SNHLY and CDR2 FYNNEI. Trimming at V came to 3 bases and at J to 6 bases, leaving 10 bases not matched to a gene.

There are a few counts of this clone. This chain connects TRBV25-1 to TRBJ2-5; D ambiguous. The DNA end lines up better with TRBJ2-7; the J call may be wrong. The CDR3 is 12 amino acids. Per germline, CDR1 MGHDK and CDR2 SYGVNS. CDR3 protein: CASSLTSYEQYF. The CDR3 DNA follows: TGTGCCAGCAGCCTCACAAGCTACGAGCAGTACTTC.

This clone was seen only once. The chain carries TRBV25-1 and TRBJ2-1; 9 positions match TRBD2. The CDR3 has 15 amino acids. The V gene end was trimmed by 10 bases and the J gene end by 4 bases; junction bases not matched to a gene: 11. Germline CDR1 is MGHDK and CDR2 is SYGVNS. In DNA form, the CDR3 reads TGTGCCACCGCCGTTGGTAGCGGGAGTTACAATGAGCAGTTCTTC. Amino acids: CATAVGSGSYNEQFF.

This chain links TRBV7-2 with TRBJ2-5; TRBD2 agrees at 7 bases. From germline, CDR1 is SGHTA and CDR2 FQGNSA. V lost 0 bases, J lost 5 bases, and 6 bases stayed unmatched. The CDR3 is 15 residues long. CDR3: CASSLAETSRETQYF. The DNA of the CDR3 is TGTGCCAGCAGCTTAGCCGAGACTAGCCGCGAGACCCAGTACTTC.

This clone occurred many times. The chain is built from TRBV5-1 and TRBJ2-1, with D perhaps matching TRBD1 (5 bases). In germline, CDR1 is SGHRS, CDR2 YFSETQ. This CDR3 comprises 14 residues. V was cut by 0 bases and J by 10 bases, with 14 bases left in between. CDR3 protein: CASSLGVAGMEQFF. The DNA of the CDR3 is TGCGCCAGCAGCTTGGGGGTCGCAGGGATGGAGCAGTTCTTC.

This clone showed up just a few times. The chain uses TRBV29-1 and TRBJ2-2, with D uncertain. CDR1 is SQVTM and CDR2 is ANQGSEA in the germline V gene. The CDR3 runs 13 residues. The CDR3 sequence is CSCLGTNTGELFF. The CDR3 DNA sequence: TGCAGTTGTCTGGGAACTAACACCGGGGAGCTGTTTTTT.

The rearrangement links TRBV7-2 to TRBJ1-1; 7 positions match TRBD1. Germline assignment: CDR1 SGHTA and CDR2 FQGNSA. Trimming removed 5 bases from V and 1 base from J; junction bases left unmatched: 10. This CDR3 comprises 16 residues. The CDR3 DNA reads TGTGCCAGCAGCCGGTTCTCCGGGACAGAGAACACTGAAGCTTTCTTT. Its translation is CASSRFSGTENTEAFF.

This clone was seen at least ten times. The CDR3 nucleotides read TGTGCCAGCAGCTTGGACAGGGGTGTCTACAATGAGCAGTTCTTC. Residues: CASSLDRGVYNEQFF. This sequence joins TRBV5-4 and TRBJ2-1; 7 positions match TRBD1. V lost 0 bases to trimming and J lost 3 bases; unmatched junction nucleotides: 3. The CDR3 totals 15 residues. Germline V gene lookup returns CDR1 SGHNT and CDR2 YYREEE (reference sequence).

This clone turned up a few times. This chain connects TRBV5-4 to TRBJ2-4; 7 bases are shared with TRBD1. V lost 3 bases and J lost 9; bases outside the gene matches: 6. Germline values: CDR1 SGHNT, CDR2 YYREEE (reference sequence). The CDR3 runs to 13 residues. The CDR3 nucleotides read TGTGCCAGCAGCTCCGACAGGGAATCCATTCAGTACTTC. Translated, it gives CASSSDRESIQYF.

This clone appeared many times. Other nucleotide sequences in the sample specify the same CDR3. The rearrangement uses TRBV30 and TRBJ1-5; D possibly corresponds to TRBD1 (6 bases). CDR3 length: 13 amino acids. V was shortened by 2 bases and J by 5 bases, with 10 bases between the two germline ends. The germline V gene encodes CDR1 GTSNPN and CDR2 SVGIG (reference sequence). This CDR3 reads CAWSPGGDQPQHF. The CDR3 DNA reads TGTGCCTGGAGTCCCGGGGGCGATCAGCCCCAGCATTTT. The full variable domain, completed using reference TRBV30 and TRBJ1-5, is SQTIHQWPATLVQPVGSPLSLECTVEGTSNPNLYWYRQAAGRGLQLLFYSVGIGQISSEVPQNLSASRPQDRQFILSSKKLLLSDSGFYLCAWSPGGDQPQHFGDGTRLSIL.

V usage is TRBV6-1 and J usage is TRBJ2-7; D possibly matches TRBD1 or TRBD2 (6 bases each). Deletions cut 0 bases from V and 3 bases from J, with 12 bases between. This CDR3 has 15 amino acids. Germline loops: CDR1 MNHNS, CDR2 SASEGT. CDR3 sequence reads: CASSEAVGGIYEQYF. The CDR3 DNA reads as TGTGCCAGCAGTGAAGCGGTGGGGGGCATCTACGAGCAGTACTTC.

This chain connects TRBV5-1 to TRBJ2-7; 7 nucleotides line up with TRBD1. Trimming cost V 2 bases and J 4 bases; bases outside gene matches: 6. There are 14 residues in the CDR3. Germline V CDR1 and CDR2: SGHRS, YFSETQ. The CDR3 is CASSFGQAIYEQYF. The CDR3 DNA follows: TGCGCCAGCAGCTTCGGACAGGCGATATACGAGCAGTACTTC.

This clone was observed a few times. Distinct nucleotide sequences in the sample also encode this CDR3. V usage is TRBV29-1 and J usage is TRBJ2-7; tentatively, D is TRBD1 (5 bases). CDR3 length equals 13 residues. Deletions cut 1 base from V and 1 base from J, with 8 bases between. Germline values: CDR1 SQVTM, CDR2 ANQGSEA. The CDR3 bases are TGCAGCGTTGAAGTCCAGGGATCCTACGAGCAGTACTTC. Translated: CSVEVQGSYEQYF.

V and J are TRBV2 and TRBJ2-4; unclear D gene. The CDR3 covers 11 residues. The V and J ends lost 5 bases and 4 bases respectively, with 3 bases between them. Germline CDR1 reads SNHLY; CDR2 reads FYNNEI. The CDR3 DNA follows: TGTGCCAGCAGTAGTAAAAACATTCAGTACTTC. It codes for CASSSKNIQYF. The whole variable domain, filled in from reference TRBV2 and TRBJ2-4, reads EPEVTQTPSHQVTQMGQEVILRCVPISNHLYFYWYRQILGQKVEFLVSFYNNEISEKSEIFDDQFSVERPDGSNFTLKIRSTKLEDSAMYFCASSSKNIQYFGAGTRLSVL.

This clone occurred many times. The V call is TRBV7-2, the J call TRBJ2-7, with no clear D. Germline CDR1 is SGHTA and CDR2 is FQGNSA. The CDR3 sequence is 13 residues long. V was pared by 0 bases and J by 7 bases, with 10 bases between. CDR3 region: CASSLAKGREQYF. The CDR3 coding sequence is TGTGCCAGCAGCTTAGCGAAAGGCCGGGAGCAGTACTTC.

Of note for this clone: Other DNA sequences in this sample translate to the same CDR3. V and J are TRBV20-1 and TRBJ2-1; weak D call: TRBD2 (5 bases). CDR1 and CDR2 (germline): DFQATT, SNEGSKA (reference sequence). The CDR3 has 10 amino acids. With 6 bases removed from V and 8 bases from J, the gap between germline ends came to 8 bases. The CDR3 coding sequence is TGCAGTGCCCTGAGGGATGAGCAGTTCTTC. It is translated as CSALRDEQFF.

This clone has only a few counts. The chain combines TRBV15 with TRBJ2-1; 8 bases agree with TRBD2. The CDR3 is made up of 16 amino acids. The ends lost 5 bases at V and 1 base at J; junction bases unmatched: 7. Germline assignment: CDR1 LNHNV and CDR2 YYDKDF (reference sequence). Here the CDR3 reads CATSRNPGGSYNEQFF. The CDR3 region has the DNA TGTGCCACCAGCCGTAACCCGGGGGGGTCCTACAATGAGCAGTTCTTC.

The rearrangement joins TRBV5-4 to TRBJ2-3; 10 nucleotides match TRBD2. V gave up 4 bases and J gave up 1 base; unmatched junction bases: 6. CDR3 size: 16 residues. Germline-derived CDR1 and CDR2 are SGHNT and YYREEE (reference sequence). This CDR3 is CASSLRLAGRTDTQYF. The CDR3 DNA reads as TGTGCCAGCAGCCTTAGACTAGCGGGCCGCACAGATACGCAGTATTTT.

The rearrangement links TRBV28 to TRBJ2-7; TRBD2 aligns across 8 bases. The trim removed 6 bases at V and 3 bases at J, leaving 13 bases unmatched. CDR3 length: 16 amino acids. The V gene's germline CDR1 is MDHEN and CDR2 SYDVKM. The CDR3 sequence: CASSHLTGREVYEQYF. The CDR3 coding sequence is TGTGCCAGCAGCCACCTTACCGGGCGGGAGGTCTACGAGCAGTACTTC.

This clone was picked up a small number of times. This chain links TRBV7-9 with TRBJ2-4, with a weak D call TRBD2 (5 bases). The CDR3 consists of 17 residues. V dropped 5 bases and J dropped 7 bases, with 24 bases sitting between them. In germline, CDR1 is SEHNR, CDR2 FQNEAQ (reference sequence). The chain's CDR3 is CASSLSKIPDLENIQYF. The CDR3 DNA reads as TGTGCCAGCAGCCTATCGAAGATACCGGACTTGGAGAACATTCAGTACTTC.

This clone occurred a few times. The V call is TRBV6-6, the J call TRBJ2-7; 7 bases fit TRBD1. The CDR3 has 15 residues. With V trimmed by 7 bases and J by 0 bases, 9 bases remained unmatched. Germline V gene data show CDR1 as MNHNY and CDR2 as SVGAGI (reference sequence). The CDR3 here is CASTTGETISYEQYF. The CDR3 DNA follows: TGTGCCAGCACCACAGGGGAAACCATCTCCTACGAGCAGTACTTC.